This is a list of T cell receptor beta chains from one sample in a study of response to subunit inactivated influenza vaccine. TCRdb independently ran MiXCR on the RT-PCR reads; one entry per CDR3 protein. The sample lists over 400,000 distinct CDR3 sequences; over 10% were seen once. The input for sequencing was PBMCs from blood, taken around seven weeks after vaccination. These receptors all come from a man aged 45-65 years who received an inactivated influenza vaccine. The CDR3 runs from the conserved cysteine through the conserved F or W. Fields, in order: J gene, clone size, V gene, D gene, CDR3 protein, CDR3 DNA. A D gene is named only where the DNA matches it firmly. The size of a clone is reported for some rows only, either as once, few or many, or as a class for expanded clones.

TRBJ2-1 . TRBV20-1 . CSAREGPMGQFF TGCAGTGCTAGAGAGGGTCCCATGGGGCAGTTCTTC
TRBJ2-1 many TRBV7-2 . CASSLVSPNEQFF TGTGCCAGCAGCTTAGTAAGTCCGAATGAGCAGTTCTTC
TRBJ1-3 few TRBV7-9 . CASSLGNPGNTIYF TGTGCCAGCAGCTTGGGAAATCCGGGAAACACCATATATTTT
TRBJ2-1 . TRBV29-1 . CSTEGGDLPYNEQFF TGCAGCACCGAAGGGGGGGATCTCCCCTACAATGAGCAGTTCTTC
TRBJ1-2 many TRBV29-1 . CSVSSHTGRYGYTF TGCAGCGTCTCCTCCCATACAGGGAGGTATGGCTACACCTTC
TRBJ1-6 . TRBV4-3 . CASSQGRIRSPLHF TGCGCCAGCAGCCAAGGCCGGATCCGGTCACCCCTCCACTTT
TRBJ2-7 many TRBV7-9 . CASSLGVVYEQYF TGTGCCAGCAGTTTGGGGGTGGTCTACGAGCAGTACTTC
TRBJ1-5 many TRBV7-2 TRBD1 CASSAETGTNQPQHF TGTGCCAGCAGCGCCGAGACAGGGACCAATCAGCCCCAGCATTTT
TRBJ2-1 few TRBV20-1 . CSASRRLNNEYNEQFF TGCAGTGCTAGTAGGAGACTAAATAATGAATACAATGAGCAGTTCTTC
TRBJ1-6 . TRBV12-3/TRBV12-4 TRBD1 CASSPDRGVKNSPLHF TGTGCCAGCAGCCCCGACAGGGGGGTTAAGAATTCACCCCTCCACTTT
TRBJ1-3 few TRBV5-5 TRBD1 CASSLTGRSGNTIYF TGTGCCAGCAGTTTGACAGGGAGGAGTGGAAACACCATATATTTT
TRBJ1-4 . TRBV25-1 TRBD1 CASREGGTNEKLFF TGTGCCAGCAGGGAAGGGGGCACTAATGAAAAACTGTTTTTT